By share of the sample, the clone carrying this T cell receptor beta chain is medium-sized. What it binds is not known. Trimming shortened V by 5 bases and J by 0 bases, and 11 bases separated the two germline ends. Germline values: CDR1 SGHRS, CDR2 YFSETQ. CDR3 length: 14 amino acids. Semi-nested PCR with Nested Universal Primer A followed constant-region reverse priming of full-length variable regions. TCRdb ran MiXCR on the 5' RACE reads and lists one entry per CDR3 protein. This sample has approximately 53,000 distinct CDR3 sequences, with 28% found just once. Regarding the study as a whole: Tumor Tregs overlapped most with tumor, then blood, naive CD4+ cells. The TCR gene usage of tumor memory CD4+ T cells clustered together with blood and lymph node memory CD4+ cells and with lymph node naive CD4+ cells. Whole repertoires were not studied in the larger cohort, only one V-J beta rearrangement.

Sequencing input: tumor-infiltrating memory CD4+ T cells sorted from the breast tumor. Subset: memory CD4+ T cells, CD4+CD45RO+CD25-. The source of this sequence is a female donor with breast cancer. The chain has TRBV5-1 and TRBJ2-5; a possible D gene is TRBD1 (6 bases). CDR3 loop: CASRFGTHQETQYF. The CDR3 DNA reads TGCGCCAGCAGATTCGGGACACACCAAGAGACCCAGTACTTC.